This T cell receptor (beta chain) was sequenced during a study of blood T cell repertoires in COVID-19. Study information: Italy, Spain and the United States were the sources of the convalescent and acute COVID-19 samples. PBMCs, B-cell-depleted T cells, or T cells were the source of the cDNA or gDNA that made up the material.

In Seattle, patients joined the study during active infection and were tracked longitudinally. Clones were read by immunoSEQ multiplex PCR, and TCRdb kept only the in-frame ones, dropping some. The sample records roughly 170,000 clones, about 83% being singletons. The CDR3 runs to 15 residues. V trimming: 2 bases; J trimming: 4 bases; junction bases outside the gene matches: 4. Germline loops: CDR1 SGDLS, CDR2 YYNGEE. The receptor was isolated from a woman in her 70s with COVID-19, enrolled during active disease. The sample was peripheral blood. The V call is TRBV9, the J call TRBJ2-5, with 11 bases matching TRBD2. The CDR3 loop is CASSVSLAGAETQYF. DNA of the CDR3: TGTGCCAGCAGCGTGTCACTAGCGGGAGCAGAGACCCAGTACTTC. Based on the CDR3 plus reference TRBV9 and TRBJ2-5, the full variable domain is DSGVTQTPKHLITATGQRVTLRCSPRSGDLSVYWYQQSLDQGLQFLIQYYNGEERAKGNILERFSAQQFPDLHSELNLSSLELGDSALYFCASSVSLAGAETQYFGPGTRLLVL.